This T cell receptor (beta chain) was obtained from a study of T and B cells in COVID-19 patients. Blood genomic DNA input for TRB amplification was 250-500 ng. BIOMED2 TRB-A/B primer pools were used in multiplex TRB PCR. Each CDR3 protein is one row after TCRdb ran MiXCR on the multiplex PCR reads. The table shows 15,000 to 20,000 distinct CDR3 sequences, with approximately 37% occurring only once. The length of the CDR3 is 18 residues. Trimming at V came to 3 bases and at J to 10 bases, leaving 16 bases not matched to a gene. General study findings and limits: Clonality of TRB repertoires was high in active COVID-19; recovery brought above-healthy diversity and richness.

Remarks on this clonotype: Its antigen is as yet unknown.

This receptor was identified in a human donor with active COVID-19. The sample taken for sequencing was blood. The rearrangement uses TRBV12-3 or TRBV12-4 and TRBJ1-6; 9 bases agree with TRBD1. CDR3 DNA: TGTGCCAGCAGTTTTTTTTGGTCGGCGACAGGGGGGAAATCACCCCTCCACTTT. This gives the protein CASSFFWSATGGKSPLHF.